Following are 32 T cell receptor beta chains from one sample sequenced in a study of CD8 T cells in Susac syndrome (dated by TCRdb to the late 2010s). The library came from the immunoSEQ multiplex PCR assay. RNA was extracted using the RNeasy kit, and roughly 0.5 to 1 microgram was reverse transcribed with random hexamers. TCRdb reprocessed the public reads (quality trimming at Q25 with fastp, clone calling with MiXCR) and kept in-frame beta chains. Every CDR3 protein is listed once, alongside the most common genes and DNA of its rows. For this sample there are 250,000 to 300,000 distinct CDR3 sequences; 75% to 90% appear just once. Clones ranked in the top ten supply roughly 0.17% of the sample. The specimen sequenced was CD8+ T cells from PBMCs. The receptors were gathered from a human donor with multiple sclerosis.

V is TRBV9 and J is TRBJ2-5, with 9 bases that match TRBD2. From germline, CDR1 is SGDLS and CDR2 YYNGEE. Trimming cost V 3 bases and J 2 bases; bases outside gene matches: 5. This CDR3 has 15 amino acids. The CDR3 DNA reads TGTGCCAGCAGCGCCGGGACTAGCCGTCAAGAGACCCAGTACTTC. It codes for CASSAGTSRQETQYF.

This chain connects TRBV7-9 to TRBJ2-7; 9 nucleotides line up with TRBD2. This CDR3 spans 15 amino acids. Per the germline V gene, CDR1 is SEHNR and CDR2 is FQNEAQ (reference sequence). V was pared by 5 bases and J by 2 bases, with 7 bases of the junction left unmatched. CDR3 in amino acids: CASSPRGTSPYEQYF. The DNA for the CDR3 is TGTGCCAGCAGCCCACGGGGGACTAGCCCCTACGAGCAGTACTTC.

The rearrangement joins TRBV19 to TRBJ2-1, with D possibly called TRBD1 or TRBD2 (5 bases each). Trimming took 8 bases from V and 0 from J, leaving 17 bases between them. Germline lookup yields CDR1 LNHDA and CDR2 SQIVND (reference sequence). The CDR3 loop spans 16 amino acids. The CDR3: CASGTGGPYSYNEQFF. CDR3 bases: TGTGCCAGTGGGACGGGCGGGCCCTACTCCTACAATGAGCAGTTCTTC.

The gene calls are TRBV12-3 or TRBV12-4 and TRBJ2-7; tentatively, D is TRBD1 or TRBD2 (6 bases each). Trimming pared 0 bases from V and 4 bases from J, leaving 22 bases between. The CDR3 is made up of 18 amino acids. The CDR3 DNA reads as TGTGCCAGCAGTTTAGCGCAACTTGGGGGGCGACGAGGGTACGAGCAGTACTTC. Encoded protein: CASSLAQLGGRRGYEQYF.

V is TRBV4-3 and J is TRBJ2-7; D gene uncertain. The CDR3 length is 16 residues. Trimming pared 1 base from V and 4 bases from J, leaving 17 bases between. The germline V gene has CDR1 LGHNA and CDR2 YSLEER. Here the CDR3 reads CASSQVSGFATYEQYF. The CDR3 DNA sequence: TGCGCCAGCAGCCAAGTCTCCGGGTTTGCAACGTACGAGCAGTACTTC.

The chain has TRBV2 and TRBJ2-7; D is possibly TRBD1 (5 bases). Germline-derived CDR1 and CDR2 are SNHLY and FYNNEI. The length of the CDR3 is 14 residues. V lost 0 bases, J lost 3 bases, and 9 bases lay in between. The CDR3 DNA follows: TGTGCCAGCAGTGAAGCCGGACACAGCTACGAGCAGTACTTC. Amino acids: CASSEAGHSYEQYF. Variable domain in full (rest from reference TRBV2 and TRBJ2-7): EPEVTQTPSHQVTQMGQEVILRCVPISNHLYFYWYRQILGQKVEFLVSFYNNEISEKSEIFDDQFSVERPDGSNFTLKIRSTKLEDSAMYFCASSEAGHSYEQYFGPGTRLTVT.

CDR3 nucleotide sequence: TGTGCCAGCAGTTACCATATCGGGAGCTCCACAGATACGCAGTATTTT. Translated, it gives CASSYHIGSSTDTQYF. The chain joins TRBV6-5 to TRBJ2-3; D is perhaps TRBD2 (6 bases). Looked up from germline, CDR1 is MNHEY and CDR2 is SVGAGI. V was trimmed by 2 bases and J by 2 bases, leaving 14 bases between them. CDR3 size: 16 residues.

The CDR3 nucleotides are TGCGCCAGCAGCCAAGGACTAGCGCGGGGAGCAAGCACAGATACGCAGTATTTT. Protein sequence: CASSQGLARGASTDTQYF. The chain employs TRBV4-3 and TRBJ2-3; 8 bases line up with TRBD2. Trimming at V came to 1 base and at J to 0 bases, leaving 9 bases not matched to a gene. Germline CDR1 LGHNA, CDR2 YSLEER. This CDR3 contains 18 residues.

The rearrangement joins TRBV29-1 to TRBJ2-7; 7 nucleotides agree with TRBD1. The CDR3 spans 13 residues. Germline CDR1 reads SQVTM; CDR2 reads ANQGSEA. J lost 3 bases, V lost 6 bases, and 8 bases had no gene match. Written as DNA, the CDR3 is TGCAGCGTGAGCCGGGACAGACACTACGAGCAGTACTTC. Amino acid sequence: CSVSRDRHYEQYF.

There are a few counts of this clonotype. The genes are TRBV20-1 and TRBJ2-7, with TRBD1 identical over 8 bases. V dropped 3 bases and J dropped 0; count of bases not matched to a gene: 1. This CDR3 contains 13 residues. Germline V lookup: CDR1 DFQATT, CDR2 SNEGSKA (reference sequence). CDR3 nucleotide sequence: TGCAGTGCTAGGACAGGGGTCTCCTACGAGCAGTACTTC. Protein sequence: CSARTGVSYEQYF.

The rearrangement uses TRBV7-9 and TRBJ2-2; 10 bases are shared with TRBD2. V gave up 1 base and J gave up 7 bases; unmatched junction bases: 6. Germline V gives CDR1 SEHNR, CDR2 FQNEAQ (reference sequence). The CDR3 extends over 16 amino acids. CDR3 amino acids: CASSLEAGGPFGELFF. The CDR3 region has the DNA TGTGCCAGCAGCTTAGAAGCGGGAGGGCCGTTCGGGGAGCTGTTTTTT.

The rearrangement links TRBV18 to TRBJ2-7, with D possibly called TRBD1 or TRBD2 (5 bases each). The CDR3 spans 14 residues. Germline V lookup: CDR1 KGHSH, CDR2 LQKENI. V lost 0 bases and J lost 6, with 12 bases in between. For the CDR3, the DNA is TGTGCCAGCTCACCACCGGGACCCCTCTCCGAGCAGTACTTC. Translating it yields CASSPPGPLSEQYF.

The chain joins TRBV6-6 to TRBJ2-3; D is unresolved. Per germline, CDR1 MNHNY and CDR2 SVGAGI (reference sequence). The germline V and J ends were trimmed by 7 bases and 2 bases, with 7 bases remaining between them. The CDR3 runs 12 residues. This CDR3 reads CASTSNTDTQYF. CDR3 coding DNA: TGTGCCAGCACCTCTAACACAGATACGCAGTATTTT.

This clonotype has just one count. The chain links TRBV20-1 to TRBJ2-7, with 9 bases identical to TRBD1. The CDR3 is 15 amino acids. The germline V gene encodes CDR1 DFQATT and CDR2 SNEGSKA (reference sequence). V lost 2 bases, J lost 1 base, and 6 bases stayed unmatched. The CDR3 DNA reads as TGCAGTGCTAGATGGGTGGGACAGGGTTCCTACGAGCAGTACTTC. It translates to CSARWVGQGSYEQYF.

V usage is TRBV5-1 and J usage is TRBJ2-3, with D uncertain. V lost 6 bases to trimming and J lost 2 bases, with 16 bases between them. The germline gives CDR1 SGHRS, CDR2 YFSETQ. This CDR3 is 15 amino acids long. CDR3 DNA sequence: TGCGCCAGCACGCCCTCGCTAGGCTTCACAGATACGCAGTATTTT. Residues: CASTPSLGFTDTQYF.

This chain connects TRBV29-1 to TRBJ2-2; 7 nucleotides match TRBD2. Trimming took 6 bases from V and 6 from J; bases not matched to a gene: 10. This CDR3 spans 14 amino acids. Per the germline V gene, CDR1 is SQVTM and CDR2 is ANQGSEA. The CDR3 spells CSVAGVLSSGELFF. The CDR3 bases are TGCAGCGTGGCGGGAGTACTATCGTCCGGGGAGCTGTTTTTT.

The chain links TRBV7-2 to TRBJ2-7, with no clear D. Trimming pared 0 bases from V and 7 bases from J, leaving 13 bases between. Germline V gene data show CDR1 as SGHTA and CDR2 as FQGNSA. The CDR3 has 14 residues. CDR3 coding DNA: TGTGCCAGCAGCTTAGCCCCACCTTTGGGGGAGCAGTACTTC. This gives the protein CASSLAPPLGEQYF.

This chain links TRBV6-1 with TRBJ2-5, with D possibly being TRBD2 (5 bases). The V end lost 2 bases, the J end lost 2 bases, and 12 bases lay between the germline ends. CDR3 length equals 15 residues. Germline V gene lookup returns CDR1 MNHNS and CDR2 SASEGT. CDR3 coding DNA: TGTGCCAGCAGTGAACTCGGGGAGTGGCAAGAGACCCAGTACTTC. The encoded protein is CASSELGEWQETQYF.

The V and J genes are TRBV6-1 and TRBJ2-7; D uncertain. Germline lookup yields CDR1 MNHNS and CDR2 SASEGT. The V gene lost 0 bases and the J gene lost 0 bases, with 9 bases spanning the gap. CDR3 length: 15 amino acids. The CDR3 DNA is TGTGCCAGCAGTGAAGCCGGGTTCAGCTCCTACGAGCAGTACTTC. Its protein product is CASSEAGFSSYEQYF.

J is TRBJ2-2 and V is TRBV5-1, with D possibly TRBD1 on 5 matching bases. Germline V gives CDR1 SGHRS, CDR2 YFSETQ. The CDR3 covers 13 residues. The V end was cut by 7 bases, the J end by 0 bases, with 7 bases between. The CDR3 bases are TGCGCCAGCGGGGCGGCGAACACCGGGGAGCTGTTTTTT. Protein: CASGAANTGELFF.

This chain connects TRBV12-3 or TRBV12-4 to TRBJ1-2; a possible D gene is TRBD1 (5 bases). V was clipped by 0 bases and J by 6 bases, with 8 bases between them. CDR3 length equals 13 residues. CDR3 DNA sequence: TGTGCCAGCAGTTTAGCGGGGGGTGATGGCTACACCTTC. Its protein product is CASSLAGGDGYTF.

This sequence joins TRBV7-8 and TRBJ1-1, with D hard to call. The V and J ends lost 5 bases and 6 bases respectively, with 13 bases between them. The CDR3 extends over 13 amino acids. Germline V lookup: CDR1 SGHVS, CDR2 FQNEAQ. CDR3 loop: CASSPEVDAEAFF. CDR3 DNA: TGTGCCAGCAGCCCCGAGGTGGACGCTGAAGCTTTCTTT.

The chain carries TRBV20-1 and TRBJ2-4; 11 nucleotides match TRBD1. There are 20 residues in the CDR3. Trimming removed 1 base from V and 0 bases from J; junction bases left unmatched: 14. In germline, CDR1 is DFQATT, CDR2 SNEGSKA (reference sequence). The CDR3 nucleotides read TGCAGTGCTAGAGCTTCTTGGACAGGGGGCTTGAATGGAGCCAAAAACATTCAGTACTTC. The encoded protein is CSARASWTGGLNGAKNIQYF.

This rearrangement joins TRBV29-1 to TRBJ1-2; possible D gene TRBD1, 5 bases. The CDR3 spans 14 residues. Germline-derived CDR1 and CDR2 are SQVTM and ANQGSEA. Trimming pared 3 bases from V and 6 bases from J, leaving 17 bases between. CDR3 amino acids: CSVDNGREVNGYTF. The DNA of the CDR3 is TGCAGCGTTGACAACGGCAGGGAGGTAAATGGCTACACCTTC.

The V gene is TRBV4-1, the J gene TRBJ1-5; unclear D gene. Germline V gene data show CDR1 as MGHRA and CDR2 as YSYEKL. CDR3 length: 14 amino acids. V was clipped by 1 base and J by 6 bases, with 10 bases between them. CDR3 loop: CASSQVRVTQPQHF. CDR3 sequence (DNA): TGCGCCAGCAGCCAAGTTAGGGTAACTCAGCCCCAGCATTTT.

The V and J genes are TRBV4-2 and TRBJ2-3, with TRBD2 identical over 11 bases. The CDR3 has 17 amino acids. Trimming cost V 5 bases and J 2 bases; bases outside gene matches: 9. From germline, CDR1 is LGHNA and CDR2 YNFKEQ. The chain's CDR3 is CASSTHPGLADTDTQYF. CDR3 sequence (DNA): TGTGCCAGCAGCACCCATCCGGGACTAGCGGACACAGATACGCAGTATTTT.

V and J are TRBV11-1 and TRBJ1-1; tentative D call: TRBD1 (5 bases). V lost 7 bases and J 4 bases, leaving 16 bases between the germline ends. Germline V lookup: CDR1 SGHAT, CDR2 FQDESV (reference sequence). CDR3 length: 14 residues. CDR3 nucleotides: TGTGCCAGCACGACAGTACCTTATTCCACTGAAGCTTTCTTT. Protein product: CASTTVPYSTEAFF.

The CDR3 spells CASSIGVMSWDEQFF. The CDR3 DNA reads as TGTGCCAGTAGTATAGGGGTTATGTCCTGGGATGAGCAGTTCTTC. The chain recombines TRBV19 with TRBJ2-1; D is ambiguous. Trimming cost V 1 base and J 8 bases, with 15 bases left between them. This CDR3 is built from 15 residues. Germline values: CDR1 LNHDA, CDR2 SQIVND (reference sequence).

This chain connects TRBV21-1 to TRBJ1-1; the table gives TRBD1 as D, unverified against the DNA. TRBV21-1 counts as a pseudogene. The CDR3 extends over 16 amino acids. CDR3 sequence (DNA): TGTGCCAGCAGCAAAGTGGGAAACAGTGGGTGCACTGAAGCTTTCTTT. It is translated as CASSKVGNSGCTEAFF.

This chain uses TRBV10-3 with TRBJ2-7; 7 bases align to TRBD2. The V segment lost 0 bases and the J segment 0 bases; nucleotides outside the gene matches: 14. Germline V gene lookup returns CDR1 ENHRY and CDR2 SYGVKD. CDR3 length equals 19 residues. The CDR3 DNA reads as TGTGCCATCAGTGAGTCGTTAGCGGGCAGTCCGGGGTCCTCCTACGAGCAGTACTTC. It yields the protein CAISESLAGSPGSSYEQYF.

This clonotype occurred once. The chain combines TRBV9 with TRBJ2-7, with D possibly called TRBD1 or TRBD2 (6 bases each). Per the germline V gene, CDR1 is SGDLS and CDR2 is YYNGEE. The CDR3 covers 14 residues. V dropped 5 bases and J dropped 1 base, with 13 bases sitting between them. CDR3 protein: CASSTGGGSYEQYF. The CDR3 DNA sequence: TGTGCCAGCAGTACTGGAGGGGGATCCTACGAGCAGTACTTC.

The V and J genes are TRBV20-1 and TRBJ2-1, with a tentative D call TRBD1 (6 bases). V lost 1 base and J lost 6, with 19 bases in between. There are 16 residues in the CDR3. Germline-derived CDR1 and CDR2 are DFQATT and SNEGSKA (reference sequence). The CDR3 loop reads CSARGIGQPGPNEQFF. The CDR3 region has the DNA TGCAGTGCTAGAGGGATAGGACAGCCCGGACCCAATGAGCAGTTCTTC.